This T cell receptor (beta chain) comes out of a study of shared clonotypes between healthy human individuals. Trimming left V 0 bases short and J 0 bases short, with 10 bases between. The CDR3 runs 16 residues. Germline CDR1 and CDR2: LGHNA and YSLEER. General study points: Rarefaction showed sorted-subset sequencing was incomplete despite large depth. Naive subsets usually exceeded memory subsets in estimated richness.

As concerns this clone: Its antigen is unknown.

Template for every sorted-subset replicate PCR totaled around 210 ng DNA, 25,000 to 35,000 T cell genomes. The data were produced by immunoSEQ multiplex PCR, yet TCRdb's version contains in-frame clones alone and is incomplete. The repertoire holds some 2 million clones, with approximately 95% as singletons. CD45RO-negative CD8 cells positively selected for CCR7 made up the naive population, which excluded terminally differentiated effector memory CD45RA+ cells. The sequenced sample was naive CD8+ T cells sorted from blood. The rearrangement links TRBV4-3 to TRBJ2-3, with D hard to call. The TCR originated in a man aged 18 to 29 in good health. As DNA, the CDR3 is TGCGCCAGCAGCCAAGATTTGGCTTATAGCACAGATACGCAGTATTTT. Protein sequence: CASSQDLAYSTDTQYF.